Sequencing of this TCR beta chain was carried out in a study of cytotoxic CD8 clonotypes in ibrutinib-treated CLL. Profiled with immunoSEQ multiplex PCR; TCRdb holds only in-frame clones, not every one. The table includes 190,000 or so clones, around 72% detected once. The V gene lost 8 bases and the J gene lost 0 bases, with 7 bases spanning the gap. In germline, CDR1 is MDHEN, CDR2 SYDVKM. The CDR3 is made up of 13 amino acids. This sequence was found in a human donor with chronic lymphocytic leukemia. The chain couples TRBV28 to TRBJ2-2; D perhaps matches TRBD2 (6 bases). The specimen comprised PBMCs, sampled after 24 months of ibrutinib treatment. CDR3 bases: TGTGCCAGCGTAGCGGCGAACACCGGGGAGCTGTTTTTT. It is translated as CASVAANTGELFF.